The rows below give T cell receptor beta chains drawn from one sample of a study of identical twins. From the 5' RACE reads, TCRdb called clonotypes with MiXCR, one entry per CDR3 protein. Of about 690,000 distinct CDR3 sequences detected, 6% to 6.5% appear once; the ten largest clones hold about 2%. The specimen sequenced was naive T cells sorted from blood. The receptors here all came from a man between 18 and 35 years old in good health. CDR3s include the opening cysteine and the closing phenylalanine or tryptophan. D genes are given only for firm matches. Rows may omit the clone size; those that give it use once, few, many or a size class.

V,D,size,CDR3
TRBV10-3,TRBD2,many,CAIRSPGTSGYNEQFF
TRBV10-3,.,few,CAISELGQVEGEQFF
TRBV7-2,.,few,CASSLPLTTSNQQYF
TRBV12-3/TRBV12-4,TRBD1,many,CASSPGTGITDTQYF
TRBV15,.,.,CATSSTGDGYEQYF
TRBV15,.,few,CATRFGNEQFF
TRBV5-1,TRBD1,.,CASSGGQGAQGYTF
TRBV6-5,.,many,CASSYSQANTEAFF
TRBV20-1,TRBD2,many,CSASSAGMPYF
TRBV29-1,.,.,CSVDQYARERGQFF
TRBV12-3/TRBV12-4,.,many,CASSFDANADTQYF
TRBV5-1,.,many,CASSLGVATNEQFF
TRBV29-1,.,many,CSVEAGTDTQYF
TRBV24-1,TRBD1,many,CATSGTTGEGNQPQHF
TRBV5-1,TRBD1,many,CASSSTGVDTQYF
TRBV20-1,TRBD1,many,CSARDLETGQNTEAFF
TRBV20-1,TRBD1,many,CSAQTGGLNTGELFF
TRBV7-2,TRBD2,few,CASSLVAGGTDEQYF
TRBV5-1,.,many,CASSLQNNEQFF
TRBV20-1,.,many,CSARVQALDEQFF
TRBV4-1,TRBD1,many,CASSPDEGQYYNEQFF
TRBV7-2,.,.,CASSLTGLLNQPQHF